This T cell receptor (beta chain) was profiled in a study of breast tumors, draining lymph nodes, adjacent tissues. Overall study results and limits: Tumors had less TCR diversity than lymph nodes, more than nontumor tissue.

TCRdb called the multiplex PCR reads again in MiXCR, with one record for every CDR3 protein. This table has about 110,000 distinct CDR3 sequences, 30% appearing once. The V segment lost 4 bases and the J segment 12 bases; nucleotides outside the gene matches: 18. The CDR3 totals 17 residues. Looked up from germline, CDR1 is LGHNA and CDR2 is YSLEER. Many counts were recorded for this clonotype. The antigen remains undetermined. Axillary draining lymph nodes of breast cancer patients supplied the node samples. This clonotype was sampled from a female donor with breast cancer. Some clones in this sample may be carry-over from other donors' samples. The J gene is TRBJ2-1, the V gene TRBV4-3, with 10 nucleotides matching TRBD2. Sequencing was performed on axillary lymph node tissue. The CDR3 protein is CASSPTESGGVWVGQFF. The CDR3 DNA follows: TGCGCCAGCAGCCCCACTGAGAGCGGGGGGGTATGGGTTGGGCAGTTCTTC.